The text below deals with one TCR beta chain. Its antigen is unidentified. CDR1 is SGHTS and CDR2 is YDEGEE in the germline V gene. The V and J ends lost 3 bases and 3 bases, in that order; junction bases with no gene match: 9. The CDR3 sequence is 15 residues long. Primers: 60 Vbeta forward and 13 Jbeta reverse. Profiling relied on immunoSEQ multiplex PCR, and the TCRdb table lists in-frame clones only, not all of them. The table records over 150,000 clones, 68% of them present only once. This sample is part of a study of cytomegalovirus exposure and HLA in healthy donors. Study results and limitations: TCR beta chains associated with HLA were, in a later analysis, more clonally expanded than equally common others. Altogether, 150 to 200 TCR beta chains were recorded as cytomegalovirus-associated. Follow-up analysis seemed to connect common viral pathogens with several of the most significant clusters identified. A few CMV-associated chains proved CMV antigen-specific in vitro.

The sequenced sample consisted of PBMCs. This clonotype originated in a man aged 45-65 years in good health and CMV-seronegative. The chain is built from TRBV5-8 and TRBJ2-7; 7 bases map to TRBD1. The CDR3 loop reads CASSWGNRGVYEQYF. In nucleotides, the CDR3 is TGTGCCAGCAGCTGGGGCAACAGGGGCGTCTACGAGCAGTACTTC.